This is a list of T cell receptor beta chains from one sample in a study of blood T cell repertoires in COVID-19. Repertoires were generated with immunoSEQ multiplex PCR, while TCRdb's copy carries only in-frame clones and drops some. The data contain about 300,000 clones, around nine tenths of them singletons. Sequencing input: peripheral blood. The receptor source for this set is a woman in her 30s with COVID-19, enrolled during active disease. The CDR3 runs from the conserved cysteine through the conserved F or W. The order of the fields is D gene, J gene, clone size, V gene, CDR3 DNA, CDR3 protein. A D gene is named only where the DNA matches it firmly. Clone size is given for some rows only: seen once, a few or many times, or a class if the clone is expanded.

-	TRBJ2-7	once	TRBV5-4	TGTGCCAGCAGCTATAGGGACACTTCCTACGAGCAGTACTTC	CASSYRDTSYEQYF
-	TRBJ2-3	-	TRBV6-5	TGTGCCAGCAGCCAGGGGCTAGGGACAGATACGCAGTATTTT	CASSQGLGTDTQYF
-	TRBJ1-2	-	TRBV6-5	TGTGCCAGCAGTTACGGAGGTTCCCAGCACCGGGGTGGCTACACCTTC	CASSYGGSQHRGGYTF
-	TRBJ2-3	-	TRBV6-4	TGTGCCAGCAGTTACAGGGAGGGGGCAGATACGCAGTATTTT	CASSYREGADTQYF
TRBD2	TRBJ2-1	-	TRBV11-2	TGTGCCAGCAGCTTAGTAGCGGGGGTTCAGTTCTTC	CASSLVAGVQFF
-	TRBJ2-2	once	TRBV14	TGTGCCAGCAGCCAAGGACCGGGACTGACTGTGACCGGGGAGCTGTTTTTT	CASSQGPGLTVTGELFF
TRBD2	TRBJ2-5	-	TRBV9	TGTGCCAGCTCCACTAGCGGGGGCCAGGAGACCCAGTACTTC	CASSTSGGQETQYF
-	TRBJ2-5	-	TRBV5-1	TGCGCCAGCACCTTAGGGGCTATGTACCAAGAGACCCAGTACTTC	CASTLGAMYQETQYF
-	TRBJ1-1	-	TRBV11-2	TGTGCCAGCAGCTTAGCTGTAGGGGCCCGGACTGAAGCTTTCTTT	CASSLAVGARTEAFF
-	TRBJ1-2	few	TRBV7-8	TGTGCCAGCAGCCCGCCCGACAGACTCCTTTCGGGCTATGGCTACACCTTC	CASSPPDRLLSGYGYTF
TRBD2	TRBJ2-3	-	TRBV18	TGTGCCAGCTCACCAATAGCGGGGGCCTCACAAGATACGCAGTATTTT	CASSPIAGASQDTQYF
-	TRBJ1-5	few	TRBV21-1	TGTGCCAGCAGCAAGGGGGGAGGGGGTAGCAATCAGCCCCAGCATTTT	CASSKGGGGSNQPQHF
-	TRBJ1-4	-	TRBV19	TGTGCCAGTAGTATCCTGTCGATCGGGGGAACTAATGAAAAACTGTTTTTT	CASSILSIGGTNEKLFF
TRBD2	TRBJ2-1	-	TRBV19	TGTGCCAGTACCCCTATGAGCGGGGGAAACAATGAGCAGTTCTTC	CASTPMSGGNNEQFF
-	TRBJ1-2	-	TRBV5-4	TGTGCCAGCAGCCCTCCCACCGGACAGTCTGTCGTGCCGTATGGCTACACCTTC	CASSPPTGQSVVPYGYTF
-	TRBJ2-2	-	TRBV19	TGTGCCAGTAGCACAGGCGGGGAGCTGTTTTTT	CASSTGGELFF
-	TRBJ2-5	-	TRBV27	TGTGCCAGCAGAGGGGCAGTACAAGAGACCCAGTACTTC	CASRGAVQETQYF
-	TRBJ1-1	-	TRBV7-8	TGTGCCAGCAGCGGGTACCGAGGATCAAGTCCCGAAGCTTTCTTT	CASSGYRGSSPEAFF
TRBD1	TRBJ2-4	-	TRBV5-1	TGCGCCAGCAGCCTAGGGACAGGGGGTGGCATTCAGTACTTC	CASSLGTGGGIQYF
TRBD1	TRBJ1-5	-	TRBV19	TGTGCCAGTAGTCCAAGACAGGGGGATAACAATCAGCCCCAGCATTTT	CASSPRQGDNNQPQHF
-	TRBJ1-2	-	TRBV7-9	TGTGCCAGCACCACGGGGGGAGGCTACACCTTC	CASTTGGGYTF
TRBD2	TRBJ2-1	-	TRBV2	TGTGCCAGCAGTGATGGAAGGAGCGGGGAGTACAATGAGCAGTTCTTC	CASSDGRSGEYNEQFF
-	TRBJ2-3	-	TRBV5-6	TGTGCCAGCAGCGCCATAGTCAACCCCACAGATACGCAGTATTTT	CASSAIVNPTDTQYF
-	TRBJ1-4	-	TRBV28	TGTGCCAGCAGACAGATAAATGAAAAACTGTTTTTT	CASRQINEKLFF
TRBD1	TRBJ1-2	-	TRBV2	TGTGCCAGCAGTTACCCGGGACAGGGGGCAGACTATGGCTACACCTTC	CASSYPGQGADYGYTF
TRBD1	TRBJ1-2	-	TRBV3-1/TRBV3-2	TGTGCCAGCAGCGTCGGACAGGGCACCTATGGCTACACCTTC	CASSVGQGTYGYTF
TRBD1	TRBJ1-1	-	TRBV9	TGTGCCAGCAGCGTAGGGCAGGGGGCCACTGAAGCTTTCTTT	CASSVGQGATEAFF
-	TRBJ2-2	-	TRBV18	TGTGCCAGCTCATCAGCAGGGGCCCCAATTTCGACCGGGGAGCTGTTTTTT	CASSSAGAPISTGELFF
-	TRBJ2-1	-	TRBV7-8	TGTGCCAGCAGCTTATTGGGAAGGGGTAATGAGCAGTTCTTC	CASSLLGRGNEQFF
TRBD1	TRBJ1-2	-	TRBV7-9	TGTGCCAGCAGCTTCATAGGGACAGACTATGGCTACACCTTC	CASSFIGTDYGYTF
-	TRBJ1-5	-	TRBV19	TGTGCCACCTCGGAAACTCCAGGAGGTCAGCCCCAGCATTTT	CATSETPGGQPQHF
-	TRBJ2-7	-	TRBV20-1	TGCAGTGCCCTCGCCCCGGGAAAGCAGTACTTC	CSALAPGKQYF
TRBD1	TRBJ1-2	-	TRBV5-1	TGCGCCAGCAGCTTTACAGGGGGCGGCTATGGCTACACCTTC	CASSFTGGGYGYTF
TRBD1	TRBJ2-5	-	TRBV18	TGTGCCAGCTCACGTGCCACAGGGGGTGAATACGAGACCCAGTACTTC	CASSRATGGEYETQYF
-	TRBJ1-6	-	TRBV10-2	TGCGCCAGCAGGGGCGAGAGCTCCTATAATTCACCCCTCCACTTT	CASRGESSYNSPLHF
TRBD1	TRBJ1-1	-	TRBV5-1	TGCGCCAGCAGCTTTGGACAGGGTTTATCTGAAGCTTTCTTT	CASSFGQGLSEAFF
-	TRBJ1-1	-	TRBV7-9	TGTGCCAGCAGCCGAGGGGGAAACACTGAAGCTTTCTTT	CASSRGGNTEAFF
-	TRBJ2-2	once	TRBV7-3	TGTGCCAGCAGACTATTAGACACCGGGGAGCTGTTTTTT	CASRLLDTGELFF
-	TRBJ2-1	once	TRBV19	TGTGCCAGTAGTAAATCAAACGGGTACAATGAGCAGTTCTTC	CASSKSNGYNEQFF